This is a list of T cell receptor beta chains from one sample in a study of read filtering for tumor transcriptome and immune sequencing. TCRdb independently ran MiXCR on the reads; one entry per CDR3 protein. The table has 30,000 to 40,000 distinct CDR3 sequences, approximately 12% seen once; the top ten hold around 35%. Sequencing was done on a sample of a population of CD138-negative cells sorted from bone marrow. These receptors were obtained from a donor aged 40 or over with multiple myeloma. The CDR3 runs from the conserved cysteine through the conserved F or W. A D gene is named only where the DNA matches it firmly. Size values are once, few and many counts, or a class for expanded clones, and some rows have none.

CDR3aa: CASSPLTGILNTEAFF
CDR3nt: TGTGCCAGCAGCCCTCTTACCGGGATCCTGAACACTGAAGCTTTCTTT
v_gene: TRBV7-2
j_gene: TRBJ1-1
d_gene: .
abundance: few

CDR3aa: CASSQDMRQNRNTIYF
CDR3nt: TGTGCCAGCAGCCAAGATATGCGACAGAACAGGAACACCATATATTTT
v_gene: TRBV4-2
j_gene: TRBJ1-3
d_gene: .
abundance: .

CDR3aa: CASSLLYTGAWKENQPQHF
CDR3nt: TGTGCCAGCAGCTTATTGTACACAGGGGCTTGGAAGGAAAATCAGCCCCAGCATTTT
v_gene: TRBV7-8
j_gene: TRBJ1-5
d_gene: TRBD1
abundance: many

CDR3aa: CAINGGGPDTQYF
CDR3nt: TGTGCCATCAATGGGGGGGGACCAGATACGCAGTATTTT
v_gene: TRBV10-3
j_gene: TRBJ2-3
d_gene: TRBD2
abundance: many

CDR3aa: CPSSQAGMGNTGELFF
CDR3nt: TGCCCCAGCAGCCAGGCCGGGATGGGGAACACCGGGGAGCTGTTTTTT
v_gene: TRBV5-1
j_gene: TRBJ2-2
d_gene: .
abundance: .

CDR3aa: CASSLAQVYPYEQYF
CDR3nt: TGTGCCAGCAGCTTGGCCCAGGTTTATCCCTACGAGCAGTACTTC
v_gene: TRBV5-6
j_gene: TRBJ2-7
d_gene: .
abundance: many

CDR3aa: CASQDRENTEAFF
CDR3nt: TGTGCCAGCCAGGACAGGGAGAACACTGAAGCTTTCTTT
v_gene: TRBV27
j_gene: TRBJ1-1
d_gene: TRBD1
abundance: many

CDR3aa: CASSYGTAYEQYF
CDR3nt: TGTGCCAGCAGCTACGGGACAGCCTACGAGCAGTACTTC
v_gene: TRBV7-9
j_gene: TRBJ2-7
d_gene: TRBD1
abundance: many

CDR3aa: CSVEDLGTGGEQFF
CDR3nt: TGCAGCGTTGAAGATCTGGGGACAGGCGGTGAGCAGTTCTTC
v_gene: TRBV29-1
j_gene: TRBJ2-1
d_gene: TRBD1
abundance: many

CDR3aa: CASSLAGMGYAYEQYF
CDR3nt: TGTGCCAGCAGTTTAGCGGGGATGGGGTACGCCTACGAGCAGTACTTC
v_gene: TRBV27
j_gene: TRBJ2-7
d_gene: .
abundance: many

CDR3aa: CSAQAGGTYNEQFF
CDR3nt: TGCAGTGCTCAAGCGGGGGGCACCTACAATGAGCAGTTCTTC
v_gene: TRBV20-1
j_gene: TRBJ2-1
d_gene: TRBD2
abundance: .

CDR3aa: CASSYKKPSRYQPQHF
CDR3nt: TGTGCCAGCAGTTACAAAAAGCCCAGCCGGTATCAGCCCCAGCATTTT
v_gene: TRBV6-5
j_gene: TRBJ1-5
d_gene: .
abundance: many

CDR3aa: CASSFGQEHNEQFF
CDR3nt: TGTGCCAGCAGTTTTGGTCAGGAACACAATGAGCAGTTCTTC
v_gene: TRBV12-3/TRBV12-4
j_gene: TRBJ2-1
d_gene: .
abundance: many

CDR3aa: CASSFRRDEQFF
CDR3nt: TGTGCCAGCAGCTTTCGTCGCGATGAGCAGTTCTTC
v_gene: TRBV13
j_gene: TRBJ2-1
d_gene: .
abundance: many

CDR3aa: CASRKQGAYYGYTF
CDR3nt: TGTGCCAGCAGGAAACAGGGGGCTTACTATGGCTACACCTTC
v_gene: TRBV2
j_gene: TRBJ1-2
d_gene: TRBD1
abundance: few

CDR3aa: CASSLWGSSYNEQFF
CDR3nt: TGTGCCAGCAGCTTGTGGGGGAGCTCCTACAATGAGCAGTTCTTC
v_gene: TRBV7-2
j_gene: TRBJ2-1
d_gene: .
abundance: few

CDR3aa: CSASGTSGTYNEQFF
CDR3nt: TGCAGTGCGAGTGGGACTAGCGGGACCTACAATGAGCAGTTCTTC
v_gene: TRBV20-1
j_gene: TRBJ2-1
d_gene: TRBD2
abundance: many

CDR3aa: CASSLVSTGRGGQETQYF
CDR3nt: TGTGCCAGCAGCTTAGTCTCCACTGGGAGGGGGGGCCAGGAGACCCAGTACTTC
v_gene: TRBV7-2
j_gene: TRBJ2-5
d_gene: .
abundance: many

CDR3aa: CASLADTGELFF
CDR3nt: TGTGCCAGCCTCGCCGACACCGGGGAGCTGTTTTTT
v_gene: TRBV6-2/TRBV6-3
j_gene: TRBJ2-2
d_gene: .
abundance: many

CDR3aa: CASSLNGLGGEPFF
CDR3nt: TGTGCCAGCAGCTTAAACGGCTTGGGCGGGGAGCCGTTCTTT
v_gene: TRBV7-2
j_gene: TRBJ2-2
d_gene: .
abundance: few

CDR3aa: CSVVGQPAYGYTF
CDR3nt: TGCAGCGTTGTCGGACAGCCTGCCTATGGCTACACCTTC
v_gene: TRBV29-1
j_gene: TRBJ1-2
d_gene: .
abundance: many

CDR3aa: CASSQGGETQYF
CDR3nt: TGTGCCAGCAGCCAGGGTGGAGAGACCCAGTACTTC
v_gene: TRBV3-1
j_gene: TRBJ2-5
d_gene: .
abundance: many

CDR3aa: CASSEYPQDTQYF
CDR3nt: TGCGCCAGCAGTGAGTATCCTCAGGATACGCAGTATTTT
v_gene: TRBV10-2
j_gene: TRBJ2-3
d_gene: .
abundance: many

CDR3aa: CASSQAESSYNEQFF
CDR3nt: TGCGCCAGCAGCCAAGCGGAGAGCTCCTACAATGAGCAGTTCTTC
v_gene: TRBV4-1
j_gene: TRBJ2-1
d_gene: .
abundance: medium-sized

CDR3aa: CASSFPGEQYF
CDR3nt: TGTGCCAGCAGCTTCCCGGGCGAGCAGTACTTC
v_gene: TRBV11-2
j_gene: TRBJ2-7
d_gene: .
abundance: many

CDR3aa: CASSPLQGGSDTIYF
CDR3nt: TGTGCCAGCTCACCACTACAAGGAGGCTCTGACACCATATATTTT
v_gene: TRBV18
j_gene: TRBJ1-3
d_gene: .
abundance: many

CDR3aa: CASSYSGQRPETQYF
CDR3nt: TGTGCCAGCAGTTACTCCGGACAGCGTCCCGAGACCCAGTACTTC
v_gene: TRBV6-5
j_gene: TRBJ2-5
d_gene: .
abundance: many

CDR3aa: CAIISEGDITDTQYF
CDR3nt: TGTGCCATCATTTCGGAGGGGGACATCACAGATACGCAGTATTTT
v_gene: TRBV10-3
j_gene: TRBJ2-3
d_gene: .
abundance: many

CDR3aa: CASSEYGVGANVLTF
CDR3nt: TGTGCCAGCAGTGAATATGGGGTTGGGGCCAACGTCCTGACTTTC
v_gene: TRBV2
j_gene: TRBJ2-6
d_gene: .
abundance: many

CDR3aa: CSARGFYEQYF
CDR3nt: TGCAGTGCTAGGGGATTCTACGAGCAGTACTTC
v_gene: TRBV20-1
j_gene: TRBJ2-7
d_gene: .
abundance: hyperexpanded

CDR3aa: CAGYEQYF
CDR3nt: TGTGCCGGGTACGAGCAGTACTTC
v_gene: TRBV3-1
j_gene: TRBJ2-7
d_gene: .
abundance: many

CDR3aa: CSAIPPGGARPNEQYF
CDR3nt: TGCAGTGCTATCCCTCCGGGGGGGGCTCGTCCTAACGAGCAGTACTTC
v_gene: TRBV20-1
j_gene: TRBJ2-7
d_gene: TRBD2
abundance: many

CDR3aa: CATSKTGQGGSGANVLTF
CDR3nt: TGTGCCACCAGCAAAACGGGACAGGGGGGTTCCGGGGCCAACGTCCTGACTTTC
v_gene: TRBV15
j_gene: TRBJ2-6
d_gene: TRBD1
abundance: many

CDR3aa: CASSEEEGQGAEKLFF
CDR3nt: TGTGCCAGCAGTGAAGAGGAGGGACAGGGGGCCGAAAAACTGTTTTTT
v_gene: TRBV6-1
j_gene: TRBJ1-4
d_gene: TRBD1
abundance: many

CDR3aa: CASSVSLGSNTEAFF
CDR3nt: TGTGCCAGCAGTGTATCTTTAGGATCGAACACTGAAGCTTTCTTT
v_gene: TRBV4-2
j_gene: TRBJ1-1
d_gene: .
abundance: many

CDR3aa: CASSRGGGSSYNEQFF
CDR3nt: TGTGCCAGCAGCCGGGGCGGGGGGAGCTCCTACAATGAGCAGTTCTTC
v_gene: TRBV7-3
j_gene: TRBJ2-1
d_gene: TRBD2
abundance: many

CDR3aa: CASTRGLGNTEAFF
CDR3nt: TGTGCCAGCACCAGGGGCTTAGGAAACACTGAAGCTTTCTTT
v_gene: TRBV27
j_gene: TRBJ1-1
d_gene: .
abundance: many

CDR3aa: CAISGDTGELFF
CDR3nt: TGTGCCATCAGTGGAGACACCGGGGAGCTGTTTTTT
v_gene: TRBV10-3
j_gene: TRBJ2-2
d_gene: .
abundance: .

CDR3aa: CATSDPGQHTYNEQFF
CDR3nt: TGTGCCACCAGTGATCCGGGACAGCATACCTACAATGAGCAGTTCTTC
v_gene: TRBV24-1
j_gene: TRBJ2-1
d_gene: TRBD1
abundance: many

CDR3aa: CASSQFLEGYTEAFF
CDR3nt: TGTGCCAGCAGCCAATTCCTGGAGGGGTACACTGAAGCTTTCTTT
v_gene: TRBV14
j_gene: TRBJ1-1
d_gene: .
abundance: many

CDR3aa: CASSQNGVGGNTGELFF
CDR3nt: TGTGCCAGCAGTCAAAACGGGGTAGGGGGGAACACCGGGGAGCTGTTTTTT
v_gene: TRBV7-2
j_gene: TRBJ2-2
d_gene: .
abundance: many

CDR3aa: CASSLEVVWTGSPYEQYF
CDR3nt: TGCGCCAGCAGCTTAGAGGTCGTCTGGACAGGCTCTCCTTACGAGCAGTACTTC
v_gene: TRBV5-1
j_gene: TRBJ2-7
d_gene: TRBD1
abundance: many

CDR3aa: CAWSWGPDYNEQFF
CDR3nt: TGTGCCTGGAGTTGGGGCCCGGACTACAATGAGCAGTTCTTC
v_gene: TRBV30
j_gene: TRBJ2-1
d_gene: .
abundance: many

CDR3aa: CASSSMSGTAPSTDTQYF
CDR3nt: TGCGCCAGCAGCTCGATGTCCGGGACTGCACCTAGCACAGATACGCAGTATTTT
v_gene: TRBV5-1
j_gene: TRBJ2-3
d_gene: .
abundance: many

CDR3aa: CASTRGETQYF
CDR3nt: TGTGCCAGCACCCGAGGAGAGACCCAGTACTTC
v_gene: TRBV7-3
j_gene: TRBJ2-5
d_gene: .
abundance: many

CDR3aa: CASSGSSGGGGEQYF
CDR3nt: TGTGCCAGCTCGGGTTCTTCCGGGGGCGGCGGCGAGCAGTACTTC
v_gene: TRBV18
j_gene: TRBJ2-7
d_gene: .
abundance: many

CDR3aa: CASSLESGITEAFF
CDR3nt: TGTGCCAGCAGCTTAGAGAGCGGGATCACTGAAGCTTTCTTT
v_gene: TRBV11-2
j_gene: TRBJ1-1
d_gene: .
abundance: many

CDR3aa: CARSVLGQGASYEQYF
CDR3nt: TGTGCCCGGAGTGTTTTGGGACAGGGGGCCTCCTACGAGCAGTACTTC
v_gene: TRBV30
j_gene: TRBJ2-7
d_gene: TRBD1
abundance: many

CDR3aa: CASSLAAGGHNEQFF
CDR3nt: TGTGCCAGCAGCTTAGCTGCGGGGGGCCACAATGAGCAGTTCTTC
v_gene: TRBV11-3
j_gene: TRBJ2-1
d_gene: TRBD2
abundance: many

CDR3aa: CASSPWGSYNEQFF
CDR3nt: TGTGCCAGCAGCCCGTGGGGGAGCTACAATGAGCAGTTCTTC
v_gene: TRBV11-2
j_gene: TRBJ2-1
d_gene: .
abundance: many

CDR3aa: CASSLTWDSLNIQYF
CDR3nt: TGTGCCAGCAGCCTGACCTGGGACAGCCTGAACATTCAGTACTTC
v_gene: TRBV5-5
j_gene: TRBJ2-4
d_gene: TRBD1
abundance: many

CDR3aa: CASSSGGPADEQFF
CDR3nt: TGTGCCAGCAGTTCTGGTGGACCCGCCGATGAGCAGTTCTTC
v_gene: TRBV6-5
j_gene: TRBJ2-1
d_gene: .
abundance: many

CDR3aa: CASSIDRPMNTEAFF
CDR3nt: TGTGCCAGCAGTATAGACAGGCCCATGAACACTGAAGCTTTCTTT
v_gene: TRBV28
j_gene: TRBJ1-1
d_gene: .
abundance: many